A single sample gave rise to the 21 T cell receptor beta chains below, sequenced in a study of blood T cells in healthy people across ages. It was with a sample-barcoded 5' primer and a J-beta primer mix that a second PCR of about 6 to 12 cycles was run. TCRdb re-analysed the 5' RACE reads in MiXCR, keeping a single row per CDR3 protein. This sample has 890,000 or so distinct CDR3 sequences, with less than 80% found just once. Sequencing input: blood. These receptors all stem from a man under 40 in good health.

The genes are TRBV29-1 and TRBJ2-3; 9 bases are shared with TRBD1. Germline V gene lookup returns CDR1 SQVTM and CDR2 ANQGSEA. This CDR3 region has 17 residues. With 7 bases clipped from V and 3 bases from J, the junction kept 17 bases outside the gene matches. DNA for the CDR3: TGCAGCGCCAGATTCACACCGGGACAGGGTGTAACAGATACGCAGTATTTT. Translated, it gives CSARFTPGQGVTDTQYF.

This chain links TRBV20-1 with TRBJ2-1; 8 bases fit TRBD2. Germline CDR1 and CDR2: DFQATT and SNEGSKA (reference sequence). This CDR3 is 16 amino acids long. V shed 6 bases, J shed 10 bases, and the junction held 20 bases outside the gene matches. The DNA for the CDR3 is TGCAGTGCGCGCAGTAGTATAGCGGGGAAAGGGGAGGAGCAGTTCTTC. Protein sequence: CSARSSIAGKGEEQFF.

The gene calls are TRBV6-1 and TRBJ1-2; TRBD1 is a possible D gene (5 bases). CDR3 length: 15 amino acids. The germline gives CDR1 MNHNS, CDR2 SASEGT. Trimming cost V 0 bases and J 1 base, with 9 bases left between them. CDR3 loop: CASSEAGGINYGYTF. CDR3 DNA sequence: TGTGCCAGCAGTGAAGCGGGGGGTATTAACTATGGCTACACCTTC.

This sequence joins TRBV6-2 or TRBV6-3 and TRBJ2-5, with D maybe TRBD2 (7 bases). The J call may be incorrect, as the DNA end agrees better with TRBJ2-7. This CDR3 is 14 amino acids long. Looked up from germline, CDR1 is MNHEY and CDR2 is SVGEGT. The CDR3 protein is CASSLGGANYEQYF. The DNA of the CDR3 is TGTGCCAGCAGTCTGGGGGGGGCGAACTACGAGCAGTACTTC.

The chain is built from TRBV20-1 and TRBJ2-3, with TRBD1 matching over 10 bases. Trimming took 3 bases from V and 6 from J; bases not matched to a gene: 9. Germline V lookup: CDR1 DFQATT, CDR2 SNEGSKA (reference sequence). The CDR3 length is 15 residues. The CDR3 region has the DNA TGCAGTGCTAGTTCGTGGGACAGGGGTTCGGATACGCAGTATTTT. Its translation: CSASSWDRGSDTQYF.

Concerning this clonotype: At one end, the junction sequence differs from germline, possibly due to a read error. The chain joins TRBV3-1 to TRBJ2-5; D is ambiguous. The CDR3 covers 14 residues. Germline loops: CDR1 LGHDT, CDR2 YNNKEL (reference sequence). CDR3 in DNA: TGTGCCAGTAGCCAAAACGGGCCCCAAGAGACCCAGTACTTC. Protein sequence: CASSQNGPQETQYF.

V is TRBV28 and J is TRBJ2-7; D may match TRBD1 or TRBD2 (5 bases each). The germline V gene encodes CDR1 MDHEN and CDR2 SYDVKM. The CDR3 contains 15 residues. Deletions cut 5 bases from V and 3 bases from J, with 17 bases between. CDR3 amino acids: CASSPPGRGIYEQYF. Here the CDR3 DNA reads TGTGCCAGCAGTCCACCGGGACGGGGAATCTACGAGCAGTACTTC.

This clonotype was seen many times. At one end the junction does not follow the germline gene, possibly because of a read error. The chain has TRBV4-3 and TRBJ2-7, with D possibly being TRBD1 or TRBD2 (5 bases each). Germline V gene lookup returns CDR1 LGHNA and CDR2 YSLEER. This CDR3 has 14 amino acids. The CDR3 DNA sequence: TGTGCCAGCAGCCAAGCGAGGGGAGCCTACGAGCAGTACTTC. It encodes CASSQARGAYEQYF.

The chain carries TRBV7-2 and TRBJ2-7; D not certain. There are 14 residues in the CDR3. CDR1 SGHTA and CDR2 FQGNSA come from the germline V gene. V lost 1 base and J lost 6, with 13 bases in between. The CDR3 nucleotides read TGTGCCAGCAGCTTAGAATCCCCCTGGGTCGAGCAGTACTTC. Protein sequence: CASSLESPWVEQYF.

In DNA, the CDR3 is TGCAGTGCTAGGGGGTTGACTAGCGGGGGCTACACAGATACGCAGTATTTT. It translates to CSARGLTSGGYTDTQYF. V is TRBV20-1 and J is TRBJ2-3, with 12 bases matching TRBD2. Trimming took 3 bases from V and 2 from J; bases not matched to a gene: 9. The V gene's germline CDR1 is DFQATT and CDR2 SNEGSKA (reference sequence). There are 17 residues in the CDR3.

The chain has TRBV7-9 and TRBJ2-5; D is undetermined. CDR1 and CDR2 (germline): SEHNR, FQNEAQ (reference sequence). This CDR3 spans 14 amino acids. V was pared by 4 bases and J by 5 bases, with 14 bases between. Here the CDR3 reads CASSSRTDGETQYF. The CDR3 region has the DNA TGTGCCAGCAGCTCGCGGACGGACGGGGAGACCCAGTACTTC.

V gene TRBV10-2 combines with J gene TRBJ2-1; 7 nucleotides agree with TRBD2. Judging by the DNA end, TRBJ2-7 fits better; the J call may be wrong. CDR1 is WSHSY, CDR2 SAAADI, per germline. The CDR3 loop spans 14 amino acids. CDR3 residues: CASTVSGIHNEQYF. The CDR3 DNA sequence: TGCGCCAGCACTGTAAGCGGGATACACAATGAGCAGTACTTC.

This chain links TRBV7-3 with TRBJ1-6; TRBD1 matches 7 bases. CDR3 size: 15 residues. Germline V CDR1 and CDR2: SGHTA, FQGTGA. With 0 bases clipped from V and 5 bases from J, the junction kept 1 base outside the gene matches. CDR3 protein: CASSLTGQDNSPLHF. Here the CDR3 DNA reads TGTGCCAGCAGCTTAACTGGACAGGATAATTCACCCCTCCACTTT. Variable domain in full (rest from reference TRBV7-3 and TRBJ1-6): GAGVSQTPSNKVTEKGKYVELRCDPISGHTALYWYRQSLGQGPEFLIYFQGTGAADDSGLPNDRFFAVRPEGSVSTLKIQRTERGDSAVYLCASSLTGQDNSPLHFGNGTRLTVT.

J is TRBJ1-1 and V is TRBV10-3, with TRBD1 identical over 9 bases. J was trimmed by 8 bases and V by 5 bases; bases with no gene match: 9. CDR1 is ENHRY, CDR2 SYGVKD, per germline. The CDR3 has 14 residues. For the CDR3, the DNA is TGTGCCATCAGTAAGGGACAGGGACAAAGGGAAGCTTTCTTT. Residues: CAISKGQGQREAFF.

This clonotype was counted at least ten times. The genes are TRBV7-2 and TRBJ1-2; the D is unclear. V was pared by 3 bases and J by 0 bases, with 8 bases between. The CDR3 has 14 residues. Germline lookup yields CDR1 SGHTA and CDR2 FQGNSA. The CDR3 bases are TGTGCCAGCAGCTTCCAGGCGCCTAACTATGGCTACACCTTC. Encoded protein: CASSFQAPNYGYTF.

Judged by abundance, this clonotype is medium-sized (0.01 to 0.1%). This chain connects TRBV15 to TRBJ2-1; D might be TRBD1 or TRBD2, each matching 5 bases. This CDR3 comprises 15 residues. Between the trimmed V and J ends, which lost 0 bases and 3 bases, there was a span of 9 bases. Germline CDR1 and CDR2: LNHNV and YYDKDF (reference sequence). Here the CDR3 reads CATSRERDGYNEQFF. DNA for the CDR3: TGTGCCACCAGCAGAGAACGGGACGGCTACAATGAGCAGTTCTTC. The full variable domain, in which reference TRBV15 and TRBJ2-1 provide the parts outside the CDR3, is DAMVIQNPRYQVTQFGKPVTLSCSQTLNHNVMYWYQQKSSQAPKLLFHYYDKDFNNEADTPDNFQSRRPNTSFCFLDIRSPGLGDTAMYLCATSRERDGYNEQFFGPGTRLTVL.

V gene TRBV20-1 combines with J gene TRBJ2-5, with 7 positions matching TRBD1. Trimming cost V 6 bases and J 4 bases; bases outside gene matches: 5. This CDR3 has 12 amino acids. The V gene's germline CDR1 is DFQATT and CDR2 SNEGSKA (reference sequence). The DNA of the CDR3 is TGCAGTGCAACAGACAGGGTAGAGACCCAGTACTTC. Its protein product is CSATDRVETQYF.

CDR3: CASGQVGGGPQHF. The CDR3 region has the DNA TGTGCCAGCGGACAGGTGGGAGGTGGGCCCCAGCATTTT. The V gene is TRBV6-1, the J gene TRBJ1-5; 7 bases agree with TRBD1. V was pared by 8 bases and J by 9 bases, with 10 bases of the junction left unmatched. Germline loops: CDR1 MNHNS, CDR2 SASEGT. The CDR3 totals 13 residues.

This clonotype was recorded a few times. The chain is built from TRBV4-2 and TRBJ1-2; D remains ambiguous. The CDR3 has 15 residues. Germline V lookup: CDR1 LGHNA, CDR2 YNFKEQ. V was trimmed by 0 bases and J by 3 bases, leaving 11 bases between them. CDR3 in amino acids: CASSQEGSVDYGYTF. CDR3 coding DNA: TGTGCCAGCAGCCAAGAGGGAAGTGTTGACTATGGCTACACCTTC.

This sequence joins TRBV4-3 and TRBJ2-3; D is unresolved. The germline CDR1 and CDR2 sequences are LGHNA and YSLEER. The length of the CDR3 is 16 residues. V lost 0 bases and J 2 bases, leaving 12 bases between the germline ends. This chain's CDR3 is CASSQEADHTTDTQYF. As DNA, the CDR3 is TGCGCCAGCAGCCAAGAAGCAGACCACACCACAGATACGCAGTATTTT.

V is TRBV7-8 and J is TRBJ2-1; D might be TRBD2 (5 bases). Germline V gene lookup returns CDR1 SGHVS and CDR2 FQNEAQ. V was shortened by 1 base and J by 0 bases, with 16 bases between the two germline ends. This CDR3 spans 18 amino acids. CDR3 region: CASSLVFLASSSYNEQFF. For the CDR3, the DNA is TGTGCCAGCAGCTTAGTATTTCTAGCCTCGAGCTCCTACAATGAGCAGTTCTTC.